Listed below are T cell receptor beta chains from one sample, sequenced in a study of blood T cells in healthy people across ages. TCRdb reprocessed the 5' RACE reads with MiXCR, giving one entry per CDR3 protein. The sample has hundreds of thousands of distinct CDR3 sequences; roughly 48% are singletons. The sample was blood. These receptor sequences come from a man older than 75 in good health. Both conserved end residues are part of each CDR3. The order of the fields is clone size, D gene, V gene, J gene, CDR3 protein, CDR3 DNA. A D gene is named only where the DNA matches it firmly. The size entry is marked missing in some rows and otherwise reads once, few, many or a size class.

abundance: few
d_gene: TRBD2
v_gene: TRBV6-5
j_gene: TRBJ2-2
CDR3aa: CASTLTSGGRTGELFF
CDR3nt: TGTGCCAGCACCCTGACTAGCGGGGGCCGCACCGGGGAGCTGTTTTTT

abundance: NA
d_gene: NA
v_gene: TRBV20-1
j_gene: TRBJ1-3
CDR3aa: CSASEGSAGNTIYF
CDR3nt: TGCAGTGCTAGTGAGGGGTCTGCTGGAAACACCATATATTTT

abundance: few
d_gene: TRBD1
v_gene: TRBV12-3/TRBV12-4
j_gene: TRBJ2-2
CDR3aa: CASSRDRNTGELFF
CDR3nt: TGTGCCAGCAGTCGGGACAGGAACACCGGGGAGCTGTTTTTT

abundance: few
d_gene: TRBD2
v_gene: TRBV6-2/TRBV6-3
j_gene: TRBJ2-7
CDR3aa: CASSYSYRTSVRSYEQYF
CDR3nt: TGTGCCAGCAGTTACTCTTACCGGACTAGCGTCCGATCCTACGAGCAGTACTTC

abundance: few
d_gene: TRBD1
v_gene: TRBV10-3
j_gene: TRBJ1-2
CDR3aa: CAISESTGGSYGYTF
CDR3nt: TGTGCCATCAGTGAGTCGACAGGGGGCAGCTATGGCTACACCTTC

abundance: NA
d_gene: TRBD1
v_gene: TRBV5-1
j_gene: TRBJ1-4
CDR3aa: CASSLADRGLGEKLFF
CDR3nt: TGCGCCAGCAGCTTGGCCGACAGGGGGCTCGGAGAAAAACTGTTTTTT

abundance: NA
d_gene: NA
v_gene: TRBV6-2/TRBV6-3
j_gene: TRBJ2-5
CDR3aa: CASSLGLGYQETQYF
CDR3nt: TGTGCCAGCAGTTTGGGACTTGGGTACCAAGAGACCCAGTACTTC

abundance: NA
d_gene: NA
v_gene: TRBV7-6
j_gene: TRBJ1-1
CDR3aa: CASSSTRAVNTEAFF
CDR3nt: TGTGCCAGCAGCTCTACCCGGGCCGTAAACACTGAAGCTTTCTTT

abundance: NA
d_gene: NA
v_gene: TRBV5-5
j_gene: TRBJ2-1
CDR3aa: CASSLGLLLETQFF
CDR3nt: TGTGCCAGCAGCCTGGGACTGCTGTTAGAGACCCAGTTCTTC

abundance: NA
d_gene: TRBD2
v_gene: TRBV3-1
j_gene: TRBJ2-1
CDR3aa: CASTTGPSGGFNEQFF
CDR3nt: TGTGCCAGCACCACCGGGCCTAGCGGGGGGTTCAATGAGCAGTTCTTC

abundance: NA
d_gene: TRBD1
v_gene: TRBV10-3
j_gene: TRBJ1-2
CDR3aa: CAISGQGASGYTF
CDR3nt: TGTGCCATCAGTGGGCAGGGGGCGTCCGGCTACACCTTC

abundance: NA
d_gene: TRBD1
v_gene: TRBV20-1
j_gene: TRBJ1-1
CDR3aa: CSAPRQGRMNTEAFF
CDR3nt: TGCAGTGCACCCAGACAGGGTAGAATGAACACTGAAGCTTTCTTT

abundance: NA
d_gene: TRBD2
v_gene: TRBV6-5
j_gene: TRBJ2-2
CDR3aa: CASNGLVGELFF
CDR3nt: TGTGCCAGCAACGGACTAGTCGGGGAGCTGTTTTTT

abundance: once
d_gene: TRBD1
v_gene: TRBV10-3
j_gene: TRBJ2-2
CDR3aa: CATGQGTNTGELFF
CDR3nt: TGTGCCACCGGACAGGGTACGAACACCGGGGAGCTGTTTTTT

abundance: NA
d_gene: TRBD2
v_gene: TRBV2
j_gene: TRBJ2-5
CDR3aa: CASSPGTSGGRAQYF
CDR3nt: TGTGCCAGCAGTCCCGGGACTAGCGGGGGTCGGGCCCAGTACTTC

abundance: NA
d_gene: TRBD2
v_gene: TRBV7-9
j_gene: TRBJ2-1
CDR3aa: CASNPSGRANEQFF
CDR3nt: TGTGCCAGCAACCCTAGCGGGAGGGCCAATGAGCAGTTCTTC

abundance: once
d_gene: NA
v_gene: TRBV20-1
j_gene: TRBJ2-1
CDR3aa: CSASWAGAKDNEQFF
CDR3nt: TGCAGTGCTAGTTGGGCCGGGGCGAAGGACAATGAGCAGTTCTTC

abundance: NA
d_gene: TRBD1
v_gene: TRBV20-1
j_gene: TRBJ2-1
CDR3aa: CSARDRGSYNEQFF
CDR3nt: TGCAGTGCTAGAGACAGGGGGTCCTACAATGAGCAGTTCTTC

abundance: few
d_gene: NA
v_gene: TRBV5-1
j_gene: TRBJ2-7
CDR3aa: CASEPLGTSHNEQYF
CDR3nt: TGCGCCAGCGAGCCTCTCGGGACATCCCATAACGAGCAGTACTTC

abundance: NA
d_gene: NA
v_gene: TRBV4-3
j_gene: TRBJ1-6
CDR3aa: CASSQETENSPLHF
CDR3nt: TGCGCCAGCAGCCAAGAGACCGAGAATTCACCCCTCCACTTT

abundance: NA
d_gene: TRBD1
v_gene: TRBV20-1
j_gene: TRBJ2-7
CDR3aa: CSATGTGYEQYF
CDR3nt: TGCAGTGCTACCGGGACAGGCTACGAGCAGTACTTC

abundance: NA
d_gene: NA
v_gene: TRBV6-5
j_gene: TRBJ2-7
CDR3aa: CASSYSLAGVYEQYF
CDR3nt: TGTGCCAGCAGTTACTCGTTGGCTGGAGTATACGAGCAGTACTTC

abundance: NA
d_gene: NA
v_gene: TRBV7-8
j_gene: TRBJ2-7
CDR3aa: CASSPPSRTGRDEQYF
CDR3nt: TGTGCCAGCAGCCCCCCCAGCCGGACAGGGAGGGACGAGCAGTACTTC

abundance: NA
d_gene: NA
v_gene: TRBV7-2
j_gene: TRBJ2-5
CDR3aa: CASSPDAEAPETQYF
CDR3nt: TGTGCCAGCAGCCCTGACGCGGAAGCTCCAGAGACCCAGTACTTC

abundance: NA
d_gene: NA
v_gene: TRBV10-3
j_gene: TRBJ2-5
CDR3aa: CAISWAEQEQYF
CDR3nt: TGTGCCATCAGTTGGGCGGAGCAGGAGCAGTACTTC

abundance: NA
d_gene: TRBD2
v_gene: TRBV29-1
j_gene: TRBJ2-3
CDR3aa: CSVGTRFADTQYF
CDR3nt: TGCAGCGTGGGGACTAGATTTGCAGATACGCAGTATTTT

abundance: few
d_gene: TRBD1
v_gene: TRBV25-1
j_gene: TRBJ1-4
CDR3aa: CASRTGGEKLFF
CDR3nt: TGTGCCAGCAGAACAGGGGGGGAAAAACTGTTTTTT

abundance: many
d_gene: NA
v_gene: TRBV7-2
j_gene: TRBJ2-7
CDR3aa: CASSSDGFYEQYF
CDR3nt: TGTGCCAGCAGCTCGGACGGATTCTACGAGCAGTACTTC

abundance: NA
d_gene: NA
v_gene: TRBV19
j_gene: TRBJ1-1
CDR3aa: CASSIGEGNTEAFF
CDR3nt: TGTGCCAGTAGTATTGGAGAGGGAAACACTGAAGCTTTCTTT

abundance: few
d_gene: TRBD1
v_gene: TRBV6-6
j_gene: TRBJ1-4
CDR3aa: CASRRPGQGANEKLFF
CDR3nt: TGTGCCAGCAGGCGCCCGGGGCAGGGGGCCAATGAAAAACTGTTTTTT